This TCR beta chain was found in a study of radiation and T cells in renal cell carcinoma. Regarding this clone: Its antigen is not identified.

The repertoire was sequenced with immunoSEQ multiplex PCR; TCRdb's copy has only in-frame clones and lacks some. The sample lists about 130,000 clones, about 88% occurring once. Germline assignment: CDR1 MNHEY and CDR2 SMNVEV (reference sequence). The CDR3 is 11 residues long. The ends were cut back, 7 bases at V and 7 bases at J, with 8 bases in the middle. Study-wide points: In blood, top tumor clones expanded by 2 weeks, shrinking by 4.

Regarding time point: baseline pretreatment blood. The treatment denotes: 15 Gy SBRT to primary tumor, nephrectomy 4 weeks later. Serial blood draws occurred at baseline and 2 and 4 weeks post-SBRT. The receptor's source is a woman aged 45-65 years with renal cell carcinoma. The chain combines TRBV27 with TRBJ2-1; no firm D call. This sample comprised blood, obtained from a patient whose treatment included radiotherapy and nephrectomy. The CDR3 sequence: CASTLRNEQFF. The DNA for the CDR3 is TGTGCCAGCACCCTCAGAAATGAGCAGTTCTTC.